The T cell receptor (beta chain) under discussion was sequenced for a study of blood T cells in healthy people across ages (dated by TCRdb to the mid-2010s). Broadly, across the study: Template switching captured roughly one uniquely barcoded TCR beta cDNA molecule per two T cells in model experiments. To avoid experimental bias, donors of different ages were randomly spread across the sequencing lanes. The donors were split into four age groups: young (average 16 years), middle-aged (over 35), aged (about 62) and long-lived (under 90). Two additional independent replicas of 1 million unique cDNA reads from the same blood draw were analyzed for two donors (one aged 18 to 30 and one aged 80 or older). The study measured age-related changes in TCR beta repertoire diversity using deep sequencing normalized with unique cDNA molecular identifiers. Overall study results and their limits: Estimates of total diversity based on one million sequenced T cells were considered lower bounds and underestimates. Observed TCR beta diversity per million T cells fell roughly linearly with age, and a significant reduction was already apparent by age around 40. The long-lived group showed more naive CD4+ T cells, fewer expanded clones and increased TCR diversity than the aged group, suggesting age selection. The percentage of naive T cells measured by flow cytometry correlated strongly with observed TCR beta diversity. Conclusive comparison of naive and antigen-experienced compartments was prevented by the profiling of bulk unsorted PBMCs. Donor CMV infection status was unknown, potentially confounding age-related changes in expanded clonotypes.

The 39 donors, aged roughly 6 to 95 years, were systemically healthy Caucasian individuals from Russia. About 10 milliliters of peripheral blood were drawn from each donor into EDTA-treated Vacutainer tubes. PBMCs were isolated by Ficoll-Paque density-gradient centrifugation, with at least 6.5 million obtained per sample. Total RNA was extracted from PBMCs with Trizol reagent, with at least 5 micrograms obtained per sample. For every donor, an aliquot of PBMCs went through flow cytometry to measure the percentages of naive CD45RAhigh/CD27high T cells. CDR1 and CDR2 are drawn from the germline V gene: LGHNA, YSLEER. The CDR3 spans 15 residues, from the cysteine through the phenylalanine. Only the CDR3 part of the read is kept: 45 bases, read in frame from the first base. Compared with germline, V lacks 1 base and J lacks 8 bases; bases without a gene match: 7. To prepare the library, 5' RACE was applied. Sequenced using an Illumina HiSeq 2500. The second PCR ran for roughly 6 to 11 cycles and used a J-beta primer mix along with a sample-barcoded 5' primer. Each TCR beta cDNA molecule received a unique molecular identifier from a template-switch 5' adaptor carrying 12 random nucleotides. Each sample yielded at least 2.5 million CDR3-containing paired-end reads. First-strand cDNA synthesis was performed from all RNA using the Mint cDNA synthesis kit, with priming by a TRBC-specific oligonucleotide. After uracil-DNA glycosylase treatment, a first 18-cycle PCR used universal primers M1SS and BC2_uni_R on all cDNA. In the source study's methods: For normalization, 1 million high-quality reads, each with a distinct molecular identifier, were randomly selected from each sample. Instead of being binned into consensus sequences, reads with shared molecular identifiers were discarded. MiTCR, run with a Q25 quality threshold and the strictest error-elimination algorithm, handled CDR3 identification, clonotype clustering and error correction. A nonparametric unseen species model using Euler transformation provided a lower-bound estimate of total TCR beta diversity. TCRdb cleaned the public reads at Q25 with fastp, built clones with MiXCR and kept in-frame beta chains. Entries that share a CDR3 protein sequence are merged under the most common genes and DNA. The V and J calls and clone size are TCRdb's, not the authors'. The sample yields about 1.7 million distinct CDR3 sequences; 28% were counted once. Less than 9.5% of the sample is taken by the ten largest.

Points on this clonotype: Its antigen is still unknown. Per-nucleotide qualities are absent, and no much larger clonotype sits a single base away.

The sequenced sample consisted of blood. The chain is made from TRBV4-3 and TRBJ2-5; TRBD2 matches 10 bases in the middle. The receptor was derived from a young woman in good health. Read as DNA, the sequence is TGCGCCAGCAGCCAAGGACTAGCGGGCTATGGTACCCAGTACTTC. The resulting protein is CASSQGLAGYGTQYF.